Here is one T cell receptor (beta chain) with its context. Its antigen remains unidentified. No base-level quality is on record; no much larger clone is a single base apart. This sample was taken from a study of blood T cell repertoires in COVID-19 (dated by TCRdb to the early 2020s). About the full investigation: Collaborator samples came from the United States, Italy and Spain and covered acute and convalescent phases of COVID-19. The prospective study material was composed of cDNA or gDNA derived from T cells, B-cell-depleted T cells, or PBMCs. Deeply sampled blood TCRbeta repertoires from subjects exposed to, actively infected with, or recovered from COVID-19 were included in the dataset. The repertoires were made available in a free public database intended to serve as a resource for research on the immune response to SARS-CoV-2. The samples were drawn from the first 160 participants of the ongoing ImmuneRACE study and from 1,254 subjects provided by 6 global collaborators. Nearly every sample came with metadata listing a de-identified subject ID, COVID-19 status, age in years and sex. Where available, HLA class I and class II types were obtained from metadata supplied by the sample provider rather than from assay-based typing.

Whole blood was collected in K2EDTA tubes by collaborating institutions according to the institutions' own protocols. For TCRbeta analysis, collaborators shipped samples in one of three forms: frozen whole blood, isolated PBMCs, or DNA extracted from either of those sample types. TCRbeta CDR3 regions were amplified from genomic DNA by means of the immunoSEQ Assay, a bias-controlled multiplex PCR. As for how the authors treated the data: Nucleated cell counts per sample were estimated from amplification of reference gene primers within the assay. To quantify the absolute abundance of each unique TCRbeta CDR3 rearrangement, sequence reads were collapsed and filtered. For each sample, productive Simpson clonality was calculated as the square root of Simpson's diversity index across productive rearrangements. Drawn from immuneACCESS, this table holds only the in-frame rearrangements with V and J called that TCRdb kept. Clones are partly lost; checked studies trace under half to an unresolved V gene and leave the rest unexplained. V, J and clone size are those of that table, while D and trimming were read from the DNA. Across this sample there are about 50,000 clones, with about 83% seen only once. Roughly 4.8% of the sample belongs to the ten largest clones.

Taken from the germline V gene (reference sequence), the CDR1 and CDR2 loops are MNHNY and SVGAGI. Trimming takes 7 bases off V and 4 bases off J; junction bases not matched to a gene: 8. The CDR3 has 14 amino acids, counting the end cysteine and phenylalanine. The only DNA kept is the CDR3, 42 bases in frame from the first base. General study outcomes and caveats: The quantity of clinical and demographic metadata differed by source and by participant and was supplied without curation.

The sequence came from a human donor in a cohort sampled during active COVID-19. Rearrangement joined TRBV6-6 to TRBJ2-7; TRBD1 agrees with 9 junctional bases. Sample: peripheral blood. Read as DNA, the sequence is TGTGCCAGCACCCTACCGGGACAGGGTTACGAGCAGTACTTC. The encoded protein is CASTLPGQGYEQYF.